This is a list of T cell receptor beta chains from one sample in a study of blood T cell repertoires in COVID-19. The assay was immunoSEQ multiplex PCR, and TCRdb's table has in-frame clones only and misses some. The table has 150,000 to 200,000 clones, around 87% seen once. Sequenced material: peripheral blood. The receptors shown here come from a middle-aged man with active or convalescent COVID-19. The CDR3 runs from the conserved cysteine through the conserved F or W. D genes are given only for firm matches. Rows give clone size only sometimes, using once, few, many, or a class for an expanded clone.

TRBV29-1	NA	TRBJ1-5	NA	CSAGVGQPQHF	TGCAGCGCCGGGGTCGGGCAGCCCCAGCATTTT
TRBV12-3/TRBV12-4	NA	TRBJ2-2	TRBD2	CASSTGGSGELFF	TGTGCCAGCAGCACGGGGGGGTCGGGGGAGCTGTTTTTT
TRBV27	NA	TRBJ2-7	TRBD1	CASSSPRDRLLRQYF	TGTGCCAGCAGTTCCCCCCGGGACAGGCTTCTGAGGCAGTACTTC
TRBV28	NA	TRBJ2-5	TRBD2	CASSMRGVQETQYF	TGTGCCAGCAGCATGCGGGGGGTGCAAGAGACCCAGTACTTC
TRBV7-2	NA	TRBJ1-4	NA	CASSLSEGGSEKLFF	TGTGCCAGCAGCTTATCGGAGGGGGGGAGTGAAAAACTGTTTTTT
TRBV6-6	NA	TRBJ2-7	TRBD1	CASSKTGEHYEQYF	TGTGCCAGCAGTAAAACAGGGGAGCACTACGAGCAGTACTTC
TRBV6-5	NA	TRBJ2-5	NA	CASNLGGGRETQYF	TGTGCCAGTAACCTGGGAGGGGGGCGCGAGACCCAGTACTTC
TRBV6-6	once	TRBJ1-1	NA	CASSDTVYTEAFF	TGTGCCAGCAGCGATACAGTTTACACTGAAGCTTTCTTT
TRBV11-2	NA	TRBJ2-2	NA	CASSDWGVHTGELFF	TGTGCCAGCAGCGACTGGGGGGTCCACACCGGGGAGCTGTTTTTT
TRBV6-5	NA	TRBJ1-1	NA	CASRPSGDTEAFF	TGTGCCAGCAGACCATCGGGAGACACTGAAGCTTTCTTT
TRBV18	once	TRBJ1-5	TRBD1	CASSLDRDRNQPQHF	TGTGCCAGCTCATTGGACAGGGACCGAAATCAGCCCCAGCATTTT
TRBV27	NA	TRBJ2-7	TRBD1	CASSLSATGTGQHEQYF	TGTGCCAGCAGTTTATCGGCGACCGGGACAGGGCAGCACGAGCAGTACTTC
TRBV24-1	NA	TRBJ1-5	NA	CATSDFLGQIQHF	TGTGCCACCAGTGATTTTCTCGGACAGATCCAGCATTTT
TRBV12-1	NA	TRBJ1-6	NA	CASSASGTGYSPLHF	TGTGCCAGCAGCGCGTCCGGGACAGGGTACTCACCCCTCCACTTT
TRBV4-1	NA	TRBJ1-1	NA	CASSRRGTEAFF	TGCGCCAGCAGCCGAAGGGGCACTGAAGCTTTCTTT
TRBV7-2	NA	TRBJ2-1	NA	CASSLVATQSYNEQFF	TGTGCCAGCAGCTTAGTTGCGACTCAATCCTACAATGAGCAGTTCTTC
TRBV3-1/TRBV3-2	NA	TRBJ2-6	NA	CASQGGANVLTF	TGTGCCAGCCAGGGGGGGGCCAACGTCCTGACTTTC
TRBV7-6	once	TRBJ2-1	NA	CASSQLRARGNEQFF	TGTGCCAGCAGCCAACTGCGGGCCCGGGGGAATGAGCAGTTCTTC
TRBV5-3	NA	TRBJ2-1	NA	CARTPAGGFFYNEQFF	TGTGCCAGAACTCCCGCCGGGGGTTTTTTTTACAATGAGCAGTTCTTC
TRBV6-5	NA	TRBJ2-5	TRBD2	CASSSSGGETQYF	TGTGCCAGCAGTTCTAGCGGGGGTGAGACCCAGTACTTC
TRBV28	NA	TRBJ1-2	TRBD1	CASATGGVYYGYTF	TGTGCCAGCGCAACAGGGGGAGTCTACTATGGCTACACCTTC
TRBV2	NA	TRBJ2-7	TRBD1	CASRDRIYEQYF	TGTGCCAGCCGGGACAGAATCTACGAGCAGTACTTC
TRBV12-3/TRBV12-4	once	TRBJ2-1	NA	CASSLTRYNEQFF	TGTGCCAGCAGTTTAACCAGGTACAATGAGCAGTTCTTC
TRBV6-2/TRBV6-3	NA	TRBJ1-2	NA	CASSYGADFYGYTF	TGTGCCAGCAGTTACGGCGCGGACTTCTATGGCTACACCTTC
TRBV21-1	NA	TRBJ1-1	NA	CASSKEDRENTEAFF	TGTGCCAGCAGCAAGGAAGACAGGGAGAACACTGAAGCTTTCTTT
TRBV6-5	NA	TRBJ1-2	NA	CASSYDTGEVYGYTF	TGTGCCAGCAGTTACGACACCGGGGAGGTTTATGGCTACACCTTC
TRBV7-2	NA	TRBJ1-4	NA	CASSRLGGSEKLFF	TGTGCCAGCAGCCGCCTGGGGGGATCTGAAAAACTGTTTTTT
TRBV7-9	NA	TRBJ1-3	TRBD1	CASSSGTGNGNTIYF	TGTGCCAGCAGCTCCGGGACAGGGAACGGAAACACCATATATTTT
TRBV15	NA	TRBJ1-6	TRBD1	CATSSTGDNSPLHF	TGTGCCACCTCCAGCACAGGGGATAATTCACCCCTCCACTTT
TRBV7-2	few	TRBJ2-5	TRBD1	CASSFIGTGSQLVTQYF	TGTGCCAGCAGCTTCATAGGGACAGGTTCACAGTTAGTGACCCAGTACTTC
TRBV21-1	NA	TRBJ2-5	NA	CASSPTGGYQETQYF	TGTGCCAGCAGCCCTACAGGGGGCTACCAAGAGACCCAGTACTTC
TRBV19	NA	TRBJ1-1	NA	CASSARRGVRTEAFF	TGTGCCAGTAGTGCTCGGCGGGGGGTTAGGACTGAAGCTTTCTTT